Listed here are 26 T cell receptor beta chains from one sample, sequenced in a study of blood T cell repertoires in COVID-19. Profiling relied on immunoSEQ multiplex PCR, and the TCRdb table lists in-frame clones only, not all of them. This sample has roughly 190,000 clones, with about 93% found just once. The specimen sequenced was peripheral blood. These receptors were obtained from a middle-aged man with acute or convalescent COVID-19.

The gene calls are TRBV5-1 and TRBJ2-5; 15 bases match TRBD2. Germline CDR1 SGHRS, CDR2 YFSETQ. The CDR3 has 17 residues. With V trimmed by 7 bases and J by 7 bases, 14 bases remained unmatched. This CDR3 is CASQRTSGRALAGTQYF. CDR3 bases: TGCGCCAGCCAAAGGACTAGCGGGAGGGCCTTGGCCGGGACCCAGTACTTC.

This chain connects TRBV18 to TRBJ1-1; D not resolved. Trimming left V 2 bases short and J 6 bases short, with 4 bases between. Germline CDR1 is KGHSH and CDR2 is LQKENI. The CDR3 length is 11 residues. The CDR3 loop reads CASSPGSEAFF. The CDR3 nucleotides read TGTGCCAGCTCACCAGGCTCTGAAGCTTTCTTT.

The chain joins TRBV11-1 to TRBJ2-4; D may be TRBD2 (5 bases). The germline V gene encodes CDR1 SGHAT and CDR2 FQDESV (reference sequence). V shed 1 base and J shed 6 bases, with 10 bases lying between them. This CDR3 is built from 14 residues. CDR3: CASSLGLPGNIQYF. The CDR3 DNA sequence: TGTGCCAGCAGCTTAGGACTACCCGGAAACATTCAGTACTTC.

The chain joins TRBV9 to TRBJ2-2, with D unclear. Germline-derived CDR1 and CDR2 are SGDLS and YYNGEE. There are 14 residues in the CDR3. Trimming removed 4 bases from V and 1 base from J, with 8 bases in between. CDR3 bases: TGTGCCAGCAGCCCGCGGCAGAACACCGGGGAGCTGTTTTTT. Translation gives CASSPRQNTGELFF.

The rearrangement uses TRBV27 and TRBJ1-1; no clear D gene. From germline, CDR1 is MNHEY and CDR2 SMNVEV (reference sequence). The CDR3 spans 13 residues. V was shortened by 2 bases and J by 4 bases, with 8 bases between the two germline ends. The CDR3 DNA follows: TGTGCCAGCAGTTTAAGCGGTCGCACTGAAGCTTTCTTT. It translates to CASSLSGRTEAFF.

CDR3 DNA sequence: TGTGCCAGCAGTTTCCCAGGGGAGAATGAAAAACTGTTTTTT. As protein: CASSFPGENEKLFF. The J gene is TRBJ1-4, the V gene TRBV6-6; a weak D match, TRBD1 (6 bases). This CDR3 is 14 amino acids long. The germline V gene encodes CDR1 MNHNY and CDR2 SVGAGI (reference sequence). V lost 4 bases, J lost 5 bases, and 11 bases lay in between.

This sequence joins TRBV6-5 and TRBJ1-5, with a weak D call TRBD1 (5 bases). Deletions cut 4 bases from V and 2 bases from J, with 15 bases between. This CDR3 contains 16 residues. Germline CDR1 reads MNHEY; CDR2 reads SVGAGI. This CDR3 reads CASSSAGTGGNQPQHF. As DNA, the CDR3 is TGTGCCAGCAGTTCCGCCGGGACGGGGGGCAATCAGCCCCAGCATTTT.

The DNA for the CDR3 is TGTGCCAGTAGACCGAAGGACAGCCGATCCTCCTACGAGCAGTACTTC. Translated: CASRPKDSRSSYEQYF. The chain recombines TRBV19 with TRBJ2-7; weak D call: TRBD1 (6 bases). Germline V gene data show CDR1 as LNHDA and CDR2 as SQIVND (reference sequence). The CDR3 extends over 16 amino acids. V shed 6 bases and J shed 0 bases, with 18 bases lying between them.

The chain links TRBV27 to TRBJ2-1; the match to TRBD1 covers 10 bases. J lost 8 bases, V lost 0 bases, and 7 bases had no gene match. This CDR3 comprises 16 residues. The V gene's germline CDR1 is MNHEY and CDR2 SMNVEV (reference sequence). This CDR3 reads CASSLSMGTGEYEQFF. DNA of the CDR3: TGTGCCAGCAGTTTATCGATGGGGACAGGGGAGTATGAGCAGTTCTTC.

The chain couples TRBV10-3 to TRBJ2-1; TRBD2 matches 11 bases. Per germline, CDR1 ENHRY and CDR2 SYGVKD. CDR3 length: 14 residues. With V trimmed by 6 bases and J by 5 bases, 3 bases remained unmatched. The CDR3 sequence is CAIRGTSGNNEQFF. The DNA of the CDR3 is TGTGCCATCAGGGGGACTAGCGGTAACAATGAGCAGTTCTTC.

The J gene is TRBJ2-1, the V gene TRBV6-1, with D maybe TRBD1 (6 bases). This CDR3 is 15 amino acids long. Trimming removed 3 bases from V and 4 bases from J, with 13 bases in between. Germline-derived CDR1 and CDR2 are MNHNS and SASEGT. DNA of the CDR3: TGTGCCAGCAGTGACCAGAACAGGGAGTACAATGAGCAGTTCTTC. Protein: CASSDQNREYNEQFF.

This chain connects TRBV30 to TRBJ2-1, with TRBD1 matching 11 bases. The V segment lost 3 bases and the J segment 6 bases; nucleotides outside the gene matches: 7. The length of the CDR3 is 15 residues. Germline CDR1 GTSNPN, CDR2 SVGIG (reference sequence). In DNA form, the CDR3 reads TGTGCCTGGAGGGGGAGGACAGGGGGCTCCAATGAGCAGTTCTTC. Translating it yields CAWRGRTGGSNEQFF.

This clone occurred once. Here the CDR3 DNA reads TGTGCCAGCAGGGAGATACAGGGGGCAGGTCAGCCCCAGCATTTT. This gives the protein CASREIQGAGQPQHF. This chain links TRBV6-5 with TRBJ1-5, with 9 bases aligning to TRBD1. CDR1 is MNHEY, CDR2 SVGAGI, per germline. J was trimmed by 6 bases and V by 6 bases; bases with no gene match: 9. This CDR3 spans 15 amino acids.

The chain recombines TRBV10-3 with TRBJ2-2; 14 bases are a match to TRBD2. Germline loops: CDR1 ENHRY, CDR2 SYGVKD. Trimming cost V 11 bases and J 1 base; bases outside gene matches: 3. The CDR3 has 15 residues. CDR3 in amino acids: CAVGLAGVNTGELFF. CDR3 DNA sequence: TGTGCCGTGGGACTAGCGGGAGTGAACACCGGGGAGCTGTTTTTT.

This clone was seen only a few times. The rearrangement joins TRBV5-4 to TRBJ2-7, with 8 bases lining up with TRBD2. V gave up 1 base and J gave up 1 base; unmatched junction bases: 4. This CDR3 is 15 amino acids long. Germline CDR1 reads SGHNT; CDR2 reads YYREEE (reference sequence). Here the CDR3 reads CASSLFSGASYEQYF. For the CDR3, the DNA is TGTGCCAGCAGCTTGTTTAGCGGGGCTTCCTACGAGCAGTACTTC.

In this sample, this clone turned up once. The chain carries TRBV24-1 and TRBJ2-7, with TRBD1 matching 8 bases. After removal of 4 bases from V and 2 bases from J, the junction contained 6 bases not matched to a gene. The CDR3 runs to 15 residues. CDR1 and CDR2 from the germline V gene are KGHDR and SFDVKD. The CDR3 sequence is CATSDLTGEPYEQYF. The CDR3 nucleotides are TGTGCCACCAGTGACCTGACAGGGGAACCCTACGAGCAGTACTTC.

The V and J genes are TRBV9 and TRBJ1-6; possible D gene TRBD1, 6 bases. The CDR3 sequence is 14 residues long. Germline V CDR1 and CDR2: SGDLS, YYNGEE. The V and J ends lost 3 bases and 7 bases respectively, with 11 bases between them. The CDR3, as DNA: TGTGCCAGCAGCGAGGGGGTGGGCAATTCACCCCTCCACTTT. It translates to CASSEGVGNSPLHF.

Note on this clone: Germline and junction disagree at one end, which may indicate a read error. Here the CDR3 DNA reads TGTGCCAGTAGTTTAGACACGAACACCGGGGAGCTGTTTTTT. Amino acid sequence: CASSLDTNTGELFF. V is TRBV19 and J is TRBJ2-2; D is unresolved. Germline-derived CDR1 and CDR2 are LNHDA and SQIVND (reference sequence). The CDR3 is 14 amino acids.

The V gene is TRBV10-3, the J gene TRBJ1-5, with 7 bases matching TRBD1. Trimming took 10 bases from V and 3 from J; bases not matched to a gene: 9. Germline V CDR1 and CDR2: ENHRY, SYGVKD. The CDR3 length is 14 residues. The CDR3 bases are TGTGCCACCTCCCCAGGACAGGTCAATCAGCCCCAGCATTTT. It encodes CATSPGQVNQPQHF.

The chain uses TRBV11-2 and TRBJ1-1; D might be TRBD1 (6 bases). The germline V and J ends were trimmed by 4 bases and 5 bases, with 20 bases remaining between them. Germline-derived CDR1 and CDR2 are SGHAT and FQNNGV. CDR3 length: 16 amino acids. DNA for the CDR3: TGTGCCAGCAGCTCCCCTTTGGCAGGGGACGGGACTGAAGCTTTCTTT. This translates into CASSSPLAGDGTEAFF.

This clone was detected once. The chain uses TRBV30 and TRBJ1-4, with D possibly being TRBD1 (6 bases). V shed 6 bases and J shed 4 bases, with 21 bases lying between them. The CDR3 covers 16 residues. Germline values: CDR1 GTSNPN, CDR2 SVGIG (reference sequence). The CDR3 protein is CACTIAPWTDNEKLFF. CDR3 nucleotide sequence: TGTGCCTGCACAATCGCGCCGTGGACAGATAATGAAAAACTGTTTTTT.

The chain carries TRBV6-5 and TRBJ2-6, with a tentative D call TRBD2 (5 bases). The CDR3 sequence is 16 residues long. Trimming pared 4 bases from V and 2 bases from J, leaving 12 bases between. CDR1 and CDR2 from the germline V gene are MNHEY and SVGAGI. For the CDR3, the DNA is TGTGCCAGCAGTTCCTTCTCCGGGGCTGGGGCCAACGTCCTGACTTTC. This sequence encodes CASSSFSGAGANVLTF.

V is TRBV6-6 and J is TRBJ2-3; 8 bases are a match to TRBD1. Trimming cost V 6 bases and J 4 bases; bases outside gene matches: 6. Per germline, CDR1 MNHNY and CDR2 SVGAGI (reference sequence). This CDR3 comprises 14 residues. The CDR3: CASRKDRASDTQYF. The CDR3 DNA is TGTGCCAGCAGGAAGGACAGGGCTTCAGATACGCAGTATTTT.

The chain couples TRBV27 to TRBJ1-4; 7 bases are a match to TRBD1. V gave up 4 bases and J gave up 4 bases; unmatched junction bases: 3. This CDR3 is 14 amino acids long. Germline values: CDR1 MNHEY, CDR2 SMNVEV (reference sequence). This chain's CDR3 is CASSWTGLNEKLFF. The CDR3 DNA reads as TGTGCCAGCAGTTGGACAGGACTTAATGAAAAACTGTTTTTT.

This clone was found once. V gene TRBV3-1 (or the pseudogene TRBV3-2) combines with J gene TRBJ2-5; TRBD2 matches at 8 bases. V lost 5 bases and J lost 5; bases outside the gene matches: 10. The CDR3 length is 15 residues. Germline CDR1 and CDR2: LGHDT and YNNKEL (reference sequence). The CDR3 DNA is TGTGCCAGCAGCATCGGGAGCGGGAGAGGGGAGACCCAGTACTTC. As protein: CASSIGSGRGETQYF.

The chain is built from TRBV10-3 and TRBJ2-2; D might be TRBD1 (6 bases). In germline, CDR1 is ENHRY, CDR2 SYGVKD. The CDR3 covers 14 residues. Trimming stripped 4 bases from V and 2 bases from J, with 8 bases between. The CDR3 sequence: CAISGRGNTGELFF. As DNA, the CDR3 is TGTGCCATCAGTGGCAGGGGCAACACCGGGGAGCTGTTTTTT.